The next 12 T cell receptor beta chains were all read from a single sample in a study of monozygotic twins with inflammatory bowel disease. TCRdb reprocessed the 5' RACE reads and keeps a single row for each CDR3 protein, giving no DNA. The listing contains nearly 450,000 distinct CDR3 sequences. Sequenced: blood. These receptors were collected from a human donor with ulcerative colitis or Crohn's disease, or a healthy co-twin of an affected twin (not recorded which).

This chain links TRBV7-3 with TRBJ2-1; no DNA is available, so the TRBD2 call from TCRdb remains unchecked. This CDR3 is built from 17 residues. Germline lookup yields CDR1 SGHTA and CDR2 FQGTGA. Here the CDR3 reads CASSLLGLAGGANEQFF. Complete variable domain (other parts from reference TRBV7-3 and TRBJ2-1): GAGVSQTPSNKVTEKGKYVELRCDPISGHTALYWYRQSLGQGPEFLIYFQGTGAADDSGLPNDRFFAVRPEGSVSTLKIQRTERGDSAVYLCASSLLGLAGGANEQFFGPGTRLTVL.

The chain has TRBV28 and TRBJ2-1; TCRdb's assignment of TRBD2 cannot be checked, as there is no DNA. The CDR3 totals 15 residues. Germline V gene lookup returns CDR1 MDHEN and CDR2 SYDVKM. The CDR3 is CASSSYRATNNEQFF. Variable domain in full (rest from reference TRBV28 and TRBJ2-1): DVKVTQSSRYLVKRTGEKVFLECVQDMDHENMFWYRQDPGLGLRLIYFSYDVKMKEKGDIPEGYSVSREKKERFSLILESASTNQTSMYLCASSSYRATNNEQFFGPGTRLTVL.

The V gene is TRBV6-1, the J gene TRBJ2-6; the D call of TRBD2 rests on TCRdb alone, since no DNA is present to check it. Looked up from germline, CDR1 is MNHNS and CDR2 is SASEGT. The CDR3 loop spans 17 amino acids. CDR3: CASKRSGGESGANVLTF.

V usage is TRBV20-1 and J usage is TRBJ2-1. The CDR3 has 14 residues. The germline CDR1 and CDR2 sequences are DFQATT and SNEGSKA (reference sequence). CDR3 sequence: CSASQRSSYNEQFF.

The rearrangement uses TRBV5-1 and TRBJ2-1; the TRBD2 assignment by TCRdb is unverifiable without DNA. This CDR3 is 14 amino acids long. Looked up from germline, CDR1 is SGHRS and CDR2 is YFSETQ. The CDR3 loop reads CASSLGLVEAEQFF.

The CDR3 spells CASRGGGTATNEKLFF. The V gene is TRBV2, the J gene TRBJ1-4. CDR3 length: 16 amino acids. Germline V gives CDR1 SNHLY, CDR2 FYNNEI.

The V call is TRBV29-1, the J call TRBJ2-7; TCRdb indicates TRBD1, and absent DNA this call remains unverified. The CDR3 spans 14 residues. Germline CDR1 reads SQVTM; CDR2 reads ANQGSEA. The CDR3 spells CSVVGQGPTYEQYF.

The J gene is TRBJ2-1, the V gene TRBV20-1; TCRdb outputs TRBD1, but without DNA this stays unchecked. This CDR3 contains 15 residues. Germline V gene data show CDR1 as DFQATT and CDR2 as SNEGSKA (reference sequence). Here the CDR3 reads CSARNQGALGNEQFF.

The rearrangement joins TRBV10-3 to TRBJ2-7; TCRdb calls TRBD1, which cannot be checked without DNA. CDR3 length: 15 residues. Germline CDR1 reads ENHRY; CDR2 reads SYGVKD. The CDR3 here is CAISESGGAFYEQYF.

The chain is built from TRBV6-5 and TRBJ2-3. Germline V CDR1 and CDR2: MNHEY, SVGAGI. CDR3 length: 16 amino acids. The CDR3 loop reads CASSYSGRASTDTQYF.

The J gene is TRBJ1-2, the V gene TRBV5-1. This CDR3 region has 13 residues. Germline CDR1 is SGHRS and CDR2 is YFSETQ. CDR3 in amino acids: CASSANGDYGYTF.

The rearrangement links TRBV5-1 to TRBJ2-5; checking the TCRdb D call of TRBD1 is not possible without DNA. Per the germline V gene, CDR1 is SGHRS and CDR2 is YFSETQ. The CDR3 spans 16 residues. The CDR3 region is CASSALTGAGGETQYF.